This is a list of T cell receptor beta chains from one sample in a study of cytomegalovirus exposure and HLA in healthy donors. Assay used: immunoSEQ multiplex PCR; TCRdb lists only in-frame clones, some missing. The sample has about 76,000 clones, around 94% seen once; the top ten hold approximately 2%. Sequenced: PBMCs. These receptors were obtained from a woman aged 18-35 years in good health and CMV-seropositive. Each CDR3 is given with its conserved first and last residue. The order of the fields is V gene, J gene, D gene, clone size, CDR3 DNA, CDR3 protein. The D gene is left open where the match is weak. Some rows mark clone size as missing; the rest say once, few, many or name a class of expanded clone.

TRBV5-1	TRBJ2-5	TRBD1	-	TGCGCCAGCTCCGGGGACAGGGGGCAAGAGACCCAGTACTTC	CASSGDRGQETQYF
TRBV19	TRBJ2-7	TRBD1	-	TGTGCCAGTAGTATTGGGGACAGGGCCCTTATTCCCTACGAGCAGTACTTC	CASSIGDRALIPYEQYF
TRBV13	TRBJ1-6	-	-	TGTGCCACCTCAGTTGGCTATAATTCACCCCTCCACTTT	CATSVGYNSPLHF
TRBV11-2	TRBJ2-3	TRBD2	-	TGTGCCAGCAGCTTAACCGTGGGAGGGCCAGATACGCAGTATTTT	CASSLTVGGPDTQYF
TRBV27	TRBJ1-1	-	-	TGTGCCAGCAGTTTATCCGGGACTGGTAACACTGAAGCTTTCTTT	CASSLSGTGNTEAFF
TRBV9	TRBJ2-7	-	-	TGTGCCAGCAGCCCCGGGGCCTACGAGCAGTACTTC	CASSPGAYEQYF
TRBV18	TRBJ1-1	-	-	TGTGCCAGCTCCAGGGGACGCACGGAAAAAGCTTTCTTT	CASSRGRTEKAFF
TRBV30	TRBJ1-1	TRBD1	-	TGTGCCTGGAGTGCTGGAGGGGGCTTGAACACTGAAGCTTTCTTT	CAWSAGGGLNTEAFF
TRBV27	TRBJ2-4	TRBD2	once	TGTGCCAGCTCCGGACTAGCGGGACCTAAAAACATTCAGTACTTC	CASSGLAGPKNIQYF
TRBV27	TRBJ2-5	TRBD2	-	TGTGCCAGCAGTCCAGGGACTAGCGGGGATAACCAAGAGACCCAGTACTTC	CASSPGTSGDNQETQYF
TRBV10-2	TRBJ1-1	-	once	TGCGCCAGCAGCCTGGACAGATCGAACACTGAAGCTTTCTTT	CASSLDRSNTEAFF
TRBV5-1	TRBJ1-2	TRBD1	once	TGCGCCAGCAGCCGCGAGGGACAGTTCTATGGCTACACCTTC	CASSREGQFYGYTF
TRBV9	TRBJ2-3	-	-	TGTGCCAGCAGCGTAAACACCGGGACAGATACGCAGTATTTT	CASSVNTGTDTQYF
TRBV4-2	TRBJ1-3	TRBD1	-	TGTGCCAGCAGCCAAGAGGACAGGGGGCTGGTTGGAAACACCATATATTTT	CASSQEDRGLVGNTIYF
TRBV5-1	TRBJ1-1	-	-	TGCGCCAGCAGCTCCGGGGGTCGGGGAAACACTGAAGCTTTCTTT	CASSSGGRGNTEAFF
TRBV27	TRBJ1-1	-	-	TGTGCCAGCACTCCAGGGGAAGAGGGTGAAGCTTTCTTT	CASTPGEEGEAFF
TRBV6-5	TRBJ1-1	-	-	TGTGCCAGCAGTTACGTCCGAGGTAGACCTGAAGCTTTCTTT	CASSYVRGRPEAFF
TRBV18	TRBJ2-7	TRBD1	-	TGTGCCAGCTCACCAGACGGACAGGTCGAGCAGTACTTC	CASSPDGQVEQYF
TRBV27	TRBJ2-5	TRBD2	-	TGTGCCAGCAGTCCGACCCTTAGCGGGAGGAGGGAGACCCAGTACTTC	CASSPTLSGRRETQYF
TRBV12-2	TRBJ2-2	-	once	TGTGCAAGTCGCTTAGCCCCCGCACTATATGCGGGCACCGGGGAGCTGTTTTTT	CASRLAPALYAGTGELFF
TRBV6-6	TRBJ1-4	TRBD1	-	TGTGCCAGCAGTTCACCGGGACAGGGGGACGAAAAACTGTTTTTT	CASSSPGQGDEKLFF
TRBV27	TRBJ2-1	TRBD2	-	TGTGCCAGCAGTTCCATAGCCGGGAGGGCCTACAATGAGCAGTTCTTC	CASSSIAGRAYNEQFF
TRBV19	TRBJ1-2	-	-	TGTGCCAGTAATCCACCGGGACACCTACAAGGCTACACCTTC	CASNPPGHLQGYTF
TRBV19	TRBJ2-1	-	once	TGTGCCAGTAGTATTTTAGTTGGAGGGGGGGGCGGTGAGCAGTTCTTC	CASSILVGGGGGEQFF
TRBV30	TRBJ1-2	-	-	TGTGCCTGGAGTCCAACAGGGACCTGGCGTGGCTACACCTTC	CAWSPTGTWRGYTF
TRBV7-3	TRBJ2-7	TRBD2	-	TGTGCCAGCAGCTTATCGGGGGGTTTGAACGAGCAGTACTTC	CASSLSGGLNEQYF
TRBV9	TRBJ1-5	-	-	TGTGCCAGCAGCTCAGGACCGGGGTCCCAGCCCCAGCATTTT	CASSSGPGSQPQHF
TRBV6-1	TRBJ2-5	-	-	TGTGCCAGCAGTGAAGACCAGGGGAAGCCCCACTTC	CASSEDQGKPHF
TRBV5-8	TRBJ2-1	TRBD1	-	TGTGCCAGCAGCTACGGGACAGGGGACTACAATGAGCAGTTCTTC	CASSYGTGDYNEQFF
TRBV9	TRBJ1-2	TRBD1	-	TGTGCCAGCAGCGTAGATAGTCCGGGACAGCCGAACTATGGCTACACCTTC	CASSVDSPGQPNYGYTF
TRBV6-1	TRBJ2-2	TRBD2	-	TGTGCCAGCAGTGCGGGAGGGGCTTTGAACACCGGGGAGCTGTTTTTT	CASSAGGALNTGELFF
TRBV6-5	TRBJ1-1	TRBD1	once	TGTGCCAGCAGTCTGGACAGGGGGTCAGGTGAAGCTTTCTTT	CASSLDRGSGEAFF
TRBV7-9	TRBJ1-1	-	-	TGTGCCAGCAGCTCGATGAGGACTGTTCAGAACACTGAAGCTTTCTTT	CASSSMRTVQNTEAFF
TRBV5-4	TRBJ1-3	-	-	TGTGCCAGCAGCAGGGCCCGGGGGGATGGTGGAAACACCATATATTTT	CASSRARGDGGNTIYF
TRBV6-1	TRBJ2-4	-	-	TGTGCCAGCAGTGAAGCCGGGTCGAACATTCAGTACTTC	CASSEAGSNIQYF
TRBV7-2	TRBJ1-1	TRBD1	-	TGTGCCAGCAGCTTAGCCACAGGGGCCCACACTGAAGCTTTCTTT	CASSLATGAHTEAFF
TRBV11-3	TRBJ2-5	-	-	TGTGCCAGCAGCTTAGATCAGCGGACAGTTATTTTTGAGACCCAGTACTTC	CASSLDQRTVIFETQYF
TRBV28	TRBJ2-2	-	-	TGTGCCAGCAGCCTGGGACACCACCCGAACACCGGGGAGCTGTTTTTT	CASSLGHHPNTGELFF
TRBV9	TRBJ2-7	TRBD1	-	TGTGCCAGCAGCGTCGAACAGGGGTACGAGCAGTACTTC	CASSVEQGYEQYF
TRBV10-3	TRBJ2-1	-	-	TGTGCCATCAGTGAGTCGATCCGGGACTCCGAGCAGTTCTTC	CAISESIRDSEQFF
TRBV5-6	TRBJ2-7	TRBD2	-	TGTGCCAGCAGCTTATGGACTAGCGCGAGCGAGCAGTACTTC	CASSLWTSASEQYF
TRBV7-9	TRBJ1-1	TRBD1	-	TGTGCCAGCAGCACCCCAGGGGGCTACACTGAAGCTTTCTTT	CASSTPGGYTEAFF
TRBV30	TRBJ1-1	-	-	TGTGCCTGGAGGGCGGACACTGAAGCTTTCTTT	CAWRADTEAFF
TRBV4-2	TRBJ2-3	-	-	TGTGCCAGCAGCCGGGCGGGGCCGGGAACAGATACGCAGTATTTT	CASSRAGPGTDTQYF
TRBV12-5	TRBJ1-5	TRBD1	-	TGTGCTAGTGGTTTGGCTACCATAGGCAGGGGGCATCAGCCCCAGCATTTT	CASGLATIGRGHQPQHF